One sample yielded the 13 T cell receptor beta chains listed below, sequenced in a study of STAT5B mutations in CD4+ large granular lymphocyte leukemia. Produced via immunoSEQ multiplex PCR; TCRdb's table is partial and in-frame only. The sample yields some 21,000 clones, roughly 75% seen once. Sequenced input: CD4+ T cells from blood buffy coats. These receptors came from a human donor in good health.

The J gene is TRBJ1-5, the V gene TRBV11-2; D remains ambiguous. In germline, CDR1 is SGHAT, CDR2 FQNNGV. V gave up 5 bases and J gave up 5 bases, with 10 bases separating them. The CDR3 is made up of 13 amino acids. CDR3 in amino acids: CASSPDIYQPQHF. The DNA for the CDR3 is TGTGCCAGCAGCCCCGACATCTATCAGCCCCAGCATTTT.

This clone has only a few counts. V usage is TRBV7-6 and J usage is TRBJ1-4, with no clear D. V shed 2 bases and J shed 3 bases, with 10 bases lying between them. This CDR3 has 15 residues. CDR1 is SGHVS, CDR2 FNYEAQ, per germline. The CDR3 here is CASSLTPLANEKLFF. CDR3 coding DNA: TGTGCCAGCAGCTTAACCCCATTAGCTAATGAAAAACTGTTTTTT.

The chain combines TRBV19 with TRBJ1-5, with D perhaps TRBD1 (6 bases). CDR1 and CDR2 from the germline V gene are LNHDA and SQIVND (reference sequence). V lost 7 bases, J lost 6 bases, and 19 bases lay in between. This CDR3 has 15 amino acids. CDR3 DNA sequence: TGTGCCAGTATGGGGGGGGGCACTATGACTCAGCCCCAGCATTTT. Translated, it gives CASMGGGTMTQPQHF. Full variable domain (remainder filled in from reference TRBV19 and TRBJ1-5): DGGITQSPKYLFRKEGQNVTLSCEQNLNHDAMYWYRQDPGQGLRLIYYSQIVNDFQKGDIAEGYSVSREKKESFPLTVTSAQKNPTAFYLCASMGGGTMTQPQHFGDGTRLSIL.

The chain couples TRBV18 to TRBJ2-7; 9 bases agree with TRBD1. With 4 bases clipped from V and 2 bases from J, the junction kept 9 bases outside the gene matches. In germline, CDR1 is KGHSH, CDR2 LQKENI. The CDR3 is 16 residues long. CDR3 protein: CASSLTGTGTPYEQYF. The CDR3 DNA is TGTGCCAGCTCACTTACCGGGACAGGGACCCCCTACGAGCAGTACTTC.

The chain employs TRBV27 and TRBJ2-1, with unresolved D. The CDR3 has 13 amino acids. Germline CDR1 MNHEY, CDR2 SMNVEV (reference sequence). V lost 10 bases and J lost 6, with 16 bases in between. The CDR3 region is CATTAPVGNEQFF. CDR3 nucleotide sequence: TGTGCCACCACCGCCCCGGTAGGCAATGAGCAGTTCTTC.

V gene TRBV7-9 combines with J gene TRBJ2-5; D is ambiguous. TRBJ2-7 explains the end of the DNA better; the J call may be wrong. The CDR3 is made up of 11 amino acids. Per the germline V gene, CDR1 is SEHNR and CDR2 is FQNEAQ (reference sequence). CDR3 sequence reads: CASSLQNEQYF. For the CDR3, the DNA is TGTGCCAGCAGCTTACAAAACGAGCAGTACTTC.

This clone was found a few times. The J gene is TRBJ1-4, the V gene TRBV6-1; D possibly corresponds to TRBD1 (5 bases). V gave up 6 bases and J gave up 8 bases, with 16 bases separating them. Germline V gene sequence: CDR1 MNHNS, CDR2 SASEGT. The CDR3 consists of 14 residues. The CDR3 protein is CASRPGLNIEKLFF. In DNA form, the CDR3 reads TGTGCCAGCAGGCCGGGACTGAATATAGAAAAACTGTTTTTT.

The V call is TRBV5-1, the J call TRBJ2-1; 9 bases are a match to TRBD1. Unmatched junction bases numbered 7, after V lost 9 bases and J lost 3 bases. Germline V lookup: CDR1 SGHRS, CDR2 YFSETQ. The CDR3 runs to 14 residues. This CDR3 reads CATGPGQGYNEQFF. CDR3 DNA: TGCGCCACAGGGCCGGGACAGGGCTACAATGAGCAGTTCTTC.

The genes are TRBV6-6 and TRBJ2-2, with TRBD1 matching over 9 bases. After removal of 6 bases from V and 4 bases from J, the junction contained 9 bases not matched to a gene. The length of the CDR3 is 16 residues. The germline V gene encodes CDR1 MNHNY and CDR2 SVGAGI (reference sequence). As DNA, the CDR3 is TGTGCCAGCAGCCCTGCCCGACAGGGGGGCACCGGGGAGCTGTTTTTT. As protein: CASSPARQGGTGELFF.

The V gene is TRBV6-5, the J gene TRBJ2-5; 10 nucleotides line up with TRBD1. Germline trimming cut 0 bases from V and 5 bases from J; bases unmatched to any gene: 6. The germline V gene has CDR1 MNHEY and CDR2 SVGAGI. The CDR3 runs 16 residues. The CDR3 nucleotides read TGTGCCAGCAGTTACTCCCCCGGGACAGGGGTTGAGACCCAGTACTTC. It is translated as CASSYSPGTGVETQYF.

V gene TRBV7-8 combines with J gene TRBJ1-2; D is uncertain. Trimming stripped 1 base from V and 8 bases from J, with 20 bases between. Germline CDR1 is SGHVS and CDR2 is FQNEAQ. The CDR3 has 16 amino acids. In DNA form, the CDR3 reads TGTGCCAGCAGCTTAGTGTCGACACCGACCGCCACGGGCTACACCTTC. Translated, it gives CASSLVSTPTATGYTF. The variable domain in full, with the rest retrieved from reference TRBV7-8 and TRBJ1-2, is GAGVSQSPRYKVAKRGQDVALRCDPISGHVSLFWYQQALGQGPEFLTYFQNEAQLDKSGLPSDRFFAERPEGSVSTLKIQRTQQEDSAVYLCASSLVSTPTATGYTFGSGTRLTVV.

The rearrangement uses TRBV5-4 and TRBJ2-1, with a possible D match to TRBD2 (6 bases). V was trimmed by 1 base and J by 8 bases, leaving 16 bases between them. Germline V CDR1 and CDR2: SGHNT, YYREEE (reference sequence). The CDR3 spans 15 residues. The CDR3 sequence: CASSLKLGRGDEQFF. CDR3 nucleotides: TGTGCCAGCAGCTTGAAATTAGGCCGCGGGGATGAGCAGTTCTTC.

The J gene is TRBJ2-5, the V gene TRBV28; D call uncertain. The J call may be mistaken, given a closer DNA end match to TRBJ2-7. This CDR3 contains 11 residues. CDR1 MDHEN and CDR2 SYDVKM come from the germline V gene. In DNA form, the CDR3 reads TGTGCCAGCAGCCCCCGTGTCGAGCAGTACTTC. This codes for CASSPRVEQYF.